The entry below describes one T cell receptor (beta chain). Antigen unknown. The sample belongs to a study of T cell responses to AZD1222 COVID-19 vaccine. Clones were read by immunoSEQ multiplex PCR, and TCRdb kept only the in-frame ones, dropping some. The table records about 39,000 clones, around 91% of them present only once. General observations from the study: The study sampled repertoires only after the peak T cell response.

The receptor's source is an adult who received the AZD1222 COVID-19 vaccine. Material: peripheral blood, obtained 28 days after the second AZD1222 dose.

The CDR3 region is CASSLQVVRNTEAFF. CDR3 nucleotide sequence: TGTGCCAGCAGCCTACAGGTGGTGCGGAACACTGAAGCTTTCTTT. The rearrangement joins TRBV3-1 (or the pseudogene TRBV3-2) to TRBJ1-1, with TRBD1 as a possible D gene (5 bases). The CDR3 loop spans 15 amino acids. V shed 4 bases and J shed 1 base, with 13 bases lying between them. Germline values: CDR1 LGHDT, CDR2 YNNKEL (reference sequence).